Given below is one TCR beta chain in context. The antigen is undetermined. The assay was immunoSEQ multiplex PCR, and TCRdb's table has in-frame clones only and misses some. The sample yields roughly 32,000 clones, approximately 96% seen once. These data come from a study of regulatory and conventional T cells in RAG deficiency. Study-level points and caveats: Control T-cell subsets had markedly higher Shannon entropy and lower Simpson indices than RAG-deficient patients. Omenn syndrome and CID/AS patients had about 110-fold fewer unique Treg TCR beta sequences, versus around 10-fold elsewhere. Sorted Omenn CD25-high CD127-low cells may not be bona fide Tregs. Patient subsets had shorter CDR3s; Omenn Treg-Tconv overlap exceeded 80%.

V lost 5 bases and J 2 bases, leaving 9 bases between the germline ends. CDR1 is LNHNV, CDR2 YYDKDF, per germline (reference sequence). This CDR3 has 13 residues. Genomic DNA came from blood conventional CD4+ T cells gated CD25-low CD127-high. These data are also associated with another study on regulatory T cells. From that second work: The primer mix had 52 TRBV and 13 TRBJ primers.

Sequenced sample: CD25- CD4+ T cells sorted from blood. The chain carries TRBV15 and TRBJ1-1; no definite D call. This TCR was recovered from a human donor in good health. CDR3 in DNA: TGTGCCACCAGCCTGGAGTACAACACTGAAGCTTTCTTT. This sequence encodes CATSLEYNTEAFF.